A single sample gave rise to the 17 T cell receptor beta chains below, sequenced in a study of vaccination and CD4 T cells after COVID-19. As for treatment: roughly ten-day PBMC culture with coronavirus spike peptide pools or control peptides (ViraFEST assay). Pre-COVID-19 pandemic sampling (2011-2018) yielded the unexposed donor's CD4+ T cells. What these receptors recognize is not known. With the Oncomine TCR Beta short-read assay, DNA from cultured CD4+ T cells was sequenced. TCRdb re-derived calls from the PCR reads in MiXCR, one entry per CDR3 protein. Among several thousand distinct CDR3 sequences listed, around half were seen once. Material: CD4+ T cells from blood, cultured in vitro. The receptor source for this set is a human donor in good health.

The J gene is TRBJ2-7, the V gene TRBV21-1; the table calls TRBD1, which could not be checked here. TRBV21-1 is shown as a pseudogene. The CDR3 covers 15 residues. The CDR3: CASNKGRGRSYEQYF. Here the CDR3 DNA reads TGTGCCAGCAACAAGGGGCGGGGGCGTTCCTACGAGCAGTACTTC.

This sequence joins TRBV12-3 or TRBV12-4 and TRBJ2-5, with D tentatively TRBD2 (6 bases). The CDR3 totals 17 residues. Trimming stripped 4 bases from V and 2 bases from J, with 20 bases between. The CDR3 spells CASSWSMGPGAQETQYF. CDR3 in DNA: TGTGCCAGCAGTTGGTCAATGGGTCCGGGAGCTCAAGAGACCCAGTACTTC.

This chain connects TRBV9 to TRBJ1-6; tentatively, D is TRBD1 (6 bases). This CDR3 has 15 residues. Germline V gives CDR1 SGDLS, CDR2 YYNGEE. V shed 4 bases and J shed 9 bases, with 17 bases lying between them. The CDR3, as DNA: TGTGCCAGCAGCTTCATGGGGGCTGAGGGTTCACCCCTCCACTTT. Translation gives CASSFMGAEGSPLHF. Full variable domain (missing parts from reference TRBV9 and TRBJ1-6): DSGVTQTPKHLITATGQRVTLRCSPRSGDLSVYWYQQSLDQGLQFLIQYYNGEERAKGNILERFSAQQFPDLHSELNLSSLELGDSALYFCASSFMGAEGSPLHFGNGTRLTVT.

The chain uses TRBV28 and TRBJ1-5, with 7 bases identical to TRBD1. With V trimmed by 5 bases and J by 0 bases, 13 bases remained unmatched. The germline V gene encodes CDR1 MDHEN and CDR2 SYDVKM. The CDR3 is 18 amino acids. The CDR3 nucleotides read TGTGCCAGCAGTCTACCGCAGGGGGGCGCTCATAGCAATCAGCCCCAGCATTTT. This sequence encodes CASSLPQGGAHSNQPQHF.

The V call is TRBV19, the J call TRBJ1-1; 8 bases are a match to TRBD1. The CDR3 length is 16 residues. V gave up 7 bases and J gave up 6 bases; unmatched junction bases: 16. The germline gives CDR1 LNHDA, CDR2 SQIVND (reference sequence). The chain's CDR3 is CASNRAGGGGFAEAFF. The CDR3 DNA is TGTGCCAGTAATAGGGCAGGGGGCGGCGGTTTCGCTGAAGCTTTCTTT.

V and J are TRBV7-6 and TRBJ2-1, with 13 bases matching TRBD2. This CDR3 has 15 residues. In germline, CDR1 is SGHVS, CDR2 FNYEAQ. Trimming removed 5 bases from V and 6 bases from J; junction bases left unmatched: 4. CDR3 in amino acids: CASSQGLAGPNEQFF. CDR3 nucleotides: TGTGCCAGCAGCCAGGGACTAGCGGGACCCAATGAGCAGTTCTTC.

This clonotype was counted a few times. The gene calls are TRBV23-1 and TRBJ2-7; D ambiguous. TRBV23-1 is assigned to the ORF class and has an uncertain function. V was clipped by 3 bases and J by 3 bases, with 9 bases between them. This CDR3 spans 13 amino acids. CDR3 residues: CASSHSTLYEQYF. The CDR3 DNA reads TGCGCCAGCAGTCATTCAACACTCTACGAGCAGTACTTC.

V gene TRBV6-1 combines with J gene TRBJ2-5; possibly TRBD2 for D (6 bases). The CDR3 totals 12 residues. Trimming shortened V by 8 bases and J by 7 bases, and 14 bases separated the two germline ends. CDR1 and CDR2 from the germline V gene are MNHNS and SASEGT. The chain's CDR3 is CASSGVPGTQYF. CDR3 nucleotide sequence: TGTGCCAGCTCGGGAGTCCCGGGGACCCAGTACTTC.

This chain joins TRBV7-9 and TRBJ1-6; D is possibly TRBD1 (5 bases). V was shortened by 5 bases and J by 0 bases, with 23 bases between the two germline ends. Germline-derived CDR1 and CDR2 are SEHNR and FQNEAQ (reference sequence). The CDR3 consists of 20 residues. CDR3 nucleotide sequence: TGTGCCAGCAGCGGAGGTCGGGTGACGACAGCTAGCTCCTATAATTCACCCCTCCACTTT. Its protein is CASSGGRVTTASSYNSPLHF.

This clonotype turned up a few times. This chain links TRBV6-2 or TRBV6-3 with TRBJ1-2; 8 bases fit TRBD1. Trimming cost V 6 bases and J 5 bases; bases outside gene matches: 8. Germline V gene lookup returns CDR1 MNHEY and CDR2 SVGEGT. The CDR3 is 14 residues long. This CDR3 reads CASRVDRGGYGYTF. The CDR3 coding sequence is TGTGCCAGCAGAGTAGACAGGGGAGGTTATGGCTACACCTTC.

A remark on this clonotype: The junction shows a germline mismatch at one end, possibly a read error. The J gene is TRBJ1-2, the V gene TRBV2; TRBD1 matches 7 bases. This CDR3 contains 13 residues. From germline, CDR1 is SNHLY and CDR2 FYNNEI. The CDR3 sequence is CASSEVGGTAPLF. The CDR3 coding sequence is TGTGCCAGCAGTGAAGTTGGAGGGACAGCCCCCCTTTTC. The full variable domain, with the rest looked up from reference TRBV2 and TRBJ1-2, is EPEVTQTPSHQVTQMGQEVILRCVPISNHLYFYWYRQILGQKVEFLVSFYNNEISEKSEIFDDQFSVERPDGSNFTLKIRSTKLEDSAMYFCASSEVGGTAPLFGSGTRLTVV.

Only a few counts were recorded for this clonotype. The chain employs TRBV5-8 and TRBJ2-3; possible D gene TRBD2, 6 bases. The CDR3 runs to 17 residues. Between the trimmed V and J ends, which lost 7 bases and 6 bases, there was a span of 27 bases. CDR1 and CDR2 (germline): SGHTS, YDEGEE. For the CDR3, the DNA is TGTGCCAGCTCCTTGGGCGGGGCGGGGCCCTCGGTGGATACGCAGTATTTT. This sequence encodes CASSLGGAGPSVDTQYF.

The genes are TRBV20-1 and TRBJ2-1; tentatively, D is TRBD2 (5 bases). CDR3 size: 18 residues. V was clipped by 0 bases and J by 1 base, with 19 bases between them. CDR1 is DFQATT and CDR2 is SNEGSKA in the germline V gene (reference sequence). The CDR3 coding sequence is TGCAGTGCTAGAGAGTCGGCGGGCCGGGCTCGTTCCTACAATGAGCAGTTCTTC. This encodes CSARESAGRARSYNEQFF.

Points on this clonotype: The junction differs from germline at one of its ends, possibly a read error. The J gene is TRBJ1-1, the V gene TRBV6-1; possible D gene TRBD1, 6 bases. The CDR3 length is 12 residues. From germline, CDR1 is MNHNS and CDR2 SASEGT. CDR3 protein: CASSKTGIIAFF. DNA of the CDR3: TGTGCCAGCAGTAAAACAGGGATAATTGCCTTTTTT.

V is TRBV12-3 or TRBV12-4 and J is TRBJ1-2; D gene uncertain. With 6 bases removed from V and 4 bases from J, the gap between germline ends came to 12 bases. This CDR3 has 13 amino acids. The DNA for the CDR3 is TGTGCCAGCAGCCTAACGGGCTCCTATGGCTACACCTTC. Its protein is CASSLTGSYGYTF.

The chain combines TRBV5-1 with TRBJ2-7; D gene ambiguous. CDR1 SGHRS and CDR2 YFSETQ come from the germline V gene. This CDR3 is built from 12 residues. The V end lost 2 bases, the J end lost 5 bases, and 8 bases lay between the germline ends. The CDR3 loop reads CASSFSADEQYF. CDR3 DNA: TGCGCCAGCAGCTTCTCGGCGGACGAGCAGTACTTC.

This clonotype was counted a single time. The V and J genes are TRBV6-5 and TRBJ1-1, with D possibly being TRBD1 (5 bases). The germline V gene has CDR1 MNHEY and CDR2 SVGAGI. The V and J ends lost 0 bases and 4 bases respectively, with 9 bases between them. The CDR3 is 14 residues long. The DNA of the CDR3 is TGTGCCAGCAGTTACTCAGGGGCTCGCACTGAAGCTTTCTTT. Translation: CASSYSGARTEAFF.